The 14 T cell receptor beta chains reported below all come from one sample, sequenced in a study of T cell responses to AZD1222 COVID-19 vaccine. TCRdb's copy holds only in-frame clones and misses some; the assay was immunoSEQ multiplex PCR. The sample shows fewer than 90,000 clones, 86% of them seen only once. The sample consisted of peripheral blood, taken 28 days after the second AZD1222 dose. The source is an adult who received the AZD1222 COVID-19 vaccine.

The chain couples TRBV9 to TRBJ1-2; 7 bases match TRBD1. The CDR3 sequence is 16 residues long. Germline V gene sequence: CDR1 SGDLS, CDR2 YYNGEE. The ends lost 0 bases at V and 0 bases at J; junction bases unmatched: 5. CDR3 loop: CASSVGGTGANYGYTF. The CDR3 DNA follows: TGTGCCAGCAGCGTAGGGGGAACAGGGGCTAACTATGGCTACACCTTC.

The chain combines TRBV25-1 with TRBJ1-5; tentative D call: TRBD1 (5 bases). V was pared by 3 bases and J by 5 bases, with 14 bases between. The CDR3 runs 15 residues. Germline lookup yields CDR1 MGHDK and CDR2 SYGVNS. The CDR3 nucleotides read TGTGCCAGCAGTGAGGTGGGGGACGGATATCAGCCCCAGCATTTT. Translating it yields CASSEVGDGYQPQHF.

V is TRBV19 and J is TRBJ1-5, with unresolved D. The CDR3 contains 13 residues. V was cut by 2 bases and J by 7 bases, with 9 bases left in between. In germline, CDR1 is LNHDA, CDR2 SQIVND (reference sequence). CDR3 in amino acids: CASSIKVRQPQHF. In DNA form, the CDR3 reads TGTGCCAGTAGTATAAAAGTTCGCCAGCCCCAGCATTTT.

The chain is built from TRBV6-5 and TRBJ2-7; TRBD1 matches at 10 bases. In germline, CDR1 is MNHEY, CDR2 SVGAGI. The V gene end was trimmed by 6 bases and the J gene end by 2 bases; junction bases not matched to a gene: 7. The length of the CDR3 is 15 residues. The CDR3: CASRGLGQGTYEQYF. The CDR3 bases are TGTGCCAGCAGGGGCCTGGGACAGGGGACCTACGAGCAGTACTTC.

V is TRBV5-4 and J is TRBJ2-3; 9 nucleotides agree with TRBD1. This CDR3 has 14 amino acids. V was pared by 2 bases and J by 3 bases, with 1 base of the junction left unmatched. Germline V gene lookup returns CDR1 SGHNT and CDR2 YYREEE (reference sequence). This chain's CDR3 is CASSLQGATDTQYF. CDR3 DNA: TGTGCCAGCAGCTTACAGGGGGCAACAGATACGCAGTATTTT.

The V gene is TRBV5-1, the J gene TRBJ2-7; possibly TRBD1 for D (6 bases). There are 14 residues in the CDR3. V dropped 0 bases and J dropped 6 bases, with 13 bases sitting between them. CDR1 SGHRS and CDR2 YFSETQ come from the germline V gene. CDR3: CASSLGQGWAEQYF. The CDR3, as DNA: TGCGCCAGCAGCTTGGGGCAGGGGTGGGCCGAGCAGTACTTC.

V is TRBV7-3 and J is TRBJ2-1; D ambiguous. Trimming shortened V by 0 bases and J by 8 bases, and 11 bases separated the two germline ends. Germline CDR1 is SGHTA and CDR2 is FQGTGA. This CDR3 comprises 14 residues. CDR3 sequence (DNA): TGTGCCAGCAGCTTAACGAAGGCGTACGATGAGCAGTTCTTC. Protein product: CASSLTKAYDEQFF.

The count of this clone is one. J is TRBJ1-2 and V is TRBV12-3 or TRBV12-4, with no clear D. Between the trimmed V and J ends, which lost 7 bases and 9 bases, there was a span of 15 bases. This CDR3 is 12 amino acids long. The CDR3 sequence: CASTTDRESYTF. The CDR3 DNA is TGTGCCAGCACCACGGACCGGGAGAGCTACACCTTC.

The rearrangement uses TRBV7-2 and TRBJ1-5; unclear D gene. The germline CDR1 and CDR2 sequences are SGHTA and FQGNSA. The CDR3 totals 12 residues. V was shortened by 4 bases and J by 6 bases, with 7 bases between the two germline ends. CDR3 region: CASSSLFQPQHF. The CDR3 bases are TGTGCCAGCAGCTCCCTATTTCAGCCCCAGCATTTT. Full variable domain (remainder filled in from reference TRBV7-2 and TRBJ1-5): GAGVSQSPSNKVTEKGKDVELRCDPISGHTALYWYRQSLGQGLEFLIYFQGNSAPDKSGLPSDRFSAERTGGSVSTLTIQRTQQEDSAVYLCASSSLFQPQHFGDGTRLSIL.

The chain joins TRBV21-1 to TRBJ2-3; the table's D call TRBD2 went unverified against the DNA. TRBV21-1 corresponds to a pseudogene. The CDR3 is 18 amino acids. Here the CDR3 reads CASSKHFNYRDFTDTQYF. CDR3 DNA sequence: TGTGCCAGCAGCAAGCATTTCAACTACCGGGACTTCACAGATACGCAGTATTTT.

V usage is TRBV14 and J usage is TRBJ1-4, with 7 nucleotides matching TRBD1. V lost 4 bases, J lost 0 bases, and 8 bases stayed unmatched. The CDR3 contains 17 residues. The germline V gene encodes CDR1 SGHDN and CDR2 FVKESK. DNA of the CDR3: TGTGCCAGCAGCCCTATGACAGGGTTTGCAACTAATGAAAAACTGTTTTTT. Translating it yields CASSPMTGFATNEKLFF.

V gene TRBV25-1 combines with J gene TRBJ2-7; 10 bases line up with TRBD1. This CDR3 is built from 15 residues. In germline, CDR1 is MGHDK, CDR2 SYGVNS. V lost 4 bases, J lost 5 bases, and 8 bases stayed unmatched. In DNA, the CDR3 is TGTGCCAGCAGTGTACCCGGGACAGGGGTACACGAGCAGTACTTC. Translated: CASSVPGTGVHEQYF.

The chain is built from TRBV7-2 and TRBJ1-5; D remains unclear. With 2 bases removed from V and 3 bases from J, the gap between germline ends came to 11 bases. Germline V gives CDR1 SGHTA, CDR2 FQGNSA. This CDR3 comprises 15 residues. The DNA of the CDR3 is TGTGCCAGCAGCTTATTTCCAGGAGCCAATCAGCCCCAGCATTTT. Translation: CASSLFPGANQPQHF.

This rearrangement joins TRBV3-1 (or the pseudogene TRBV3-2) to TRBJ1-4, with a weak D call TRBD1 (6 bases). CDR1 LGHDT and CDR2 YNNKEL come from the germline V gene (reference sequence). The V gene lost 0 bases and the J gene lost 6 bases, with 11 bases spanning the gap. This CDR3 contains 15 residues. As DNA, the CDR3 is TGTGCCAGCAGCCAAGAGGGCGGGGGCGATGAAAAACTGTTTTTT. It translates to CASSQEGGGDEKLFF.